The next 22 T cell receptor beta chains were all read from a single sample in a study of glioma-infiltrating T cells. The iRepertoire nested amplicon-rescue multiplex PCR amplified TCR alpha and beta CDR3s from RNA. One entry per CDR3 protein results from TCRdb running MiXCR on the multiplex PCR reads. This repertoire shows about 130,000 distinct CDR3 sequences, under 25% found once; its top ten account for 25% to 30%. The sample consisted of glioma tissue, nonneoplastic brain tissue, or PBMCs (not recorded which). These receptors originate from a human donor with low-grade glioma or glioblastoma, undergoing nonglioma brain surgery, or in good health (not recorded which).

The rearrangement joins TRBV7-3 to TRBJ2-7, with D perhaps matching TRBD2 (7 bases). CDR1 SGHTA and CDR2 FQGTGA come from the germline V gene. The CDR3 spans 18 residues. V gave up 5 bases and J gave up 1 base, with 24 bases separating them. In DNA form, the CDR3 reads TGTGCCAGCAGCCTAAAGCGGGACATCCGCTACCGTTCCTACGAGCAGTACGTC. It yields the protein CASSLKRDIRYRSYEQYV.

V is TRBV7-3 and J is TRBJ2-5, with D uncertain. Trimming stripped 8 bases from V and 2 bases from J, with 12 bases between. Germline V CDR1 and CDR2: SGHTA, FQGTGA. This CDR3 is built from 13 residues. The CDR3 spells CASAKADQETQYF. The CDR3 DNA sequence: TGTGCCAGCGCCAAAGCAGATCAAGAGACCCAGTACTTC.

The rearrangement joins TRBV7-2 to TRBJ2-3; D is possibly TRBD2 (6 bases). Germline CDR1 is SGHTA and CDR2 is FQGNSA. The V end was cut by 6 bases, the J end by 14 bases, with 15 bases between. The CDR3 has 11 amino acids. CDR3 sequence (DNA): TGTGCCAGCAGATCGTTGGAGGGCCGGTATTTT. Translating gives CASRSLEGRYF.

The rearrangement links TRBV16 to TRBJ1-1; D is undetermined. This CDR3 contains 14 residues. CDR1 and CDR2 (germline): KGHSY, FQNENV. Trimming removed 1 base from V and 4 bases from J, with 10 bases in between. This CDR3 reads CASSQFGRTTEAFF. In DNA form, the CDR3 reads TGTGCCAGCAGCCAATTTGGCAGGACCACTGAAGCTTTCTTT.

This clonotype appeared many times. V is TRBV6-1 and J is TRBJ2-1, with D possibly TRBD2 on 6 matching bases. Germline V gene sequence: CDR1 MNHNS, CDR2 SASEGT. This CDR3 contains 15 residues. Trimming shortened V by 1 base and J by 7 bases, and 14 bases separated the two germline ends. This chain's CDR3 is CASSEDPRRGNEQFF. DNA of the CDR3: TGTGCCAGCAGTGAAGACCCGAGACGGGGGAATGAGCAGTTCTTC.

This clonotype came up once. The rearrangement links TRBV7-9 to TRBJ2-3, with 10 bases matching TRBD2. Per the germline V gene, CDR1 is SEHNR and CDR2 is FQNEAQ (reference sequence). The CDR3 contains 15 residues. V trimming: 4 bases; J trimming: 3 bases; junction bases outside the gene matches: 4. The CDR3 sequence: CASSSGAGGTDTQYF. CDR3 coding DNA: TGTGCCAGCAGCTCGGGAGCGGGGGGGACAGATACGCAGTATTTT.

The count of this clonotype is one. A much larger clone sits a single nucleotide away, making a read error possible. The CDR3 DNA is TGTGCCAGCACTGGCATGAACACTGAAGTTTTCTTT. It codes for CASTGMNTEVFF. This chain connects TRBV7-2 to TRBJ1-1; no reliable D call. The CDR3 totals 12 residues. The germline CDR1 and CDR2 sequences are SGHTA and FQGNSA.

V usage is TRBV7-9 and J usage is TRBJ1-5; D may be TRBD1 (6 bases). Germline CDR1 reads SEHNR; CDR2 reads FQNEAQ (reference sequence). V lost 4 bases to trimming and J lost 4 bases, with 11 bases between them. The CDR3 runs to 14 residues. The CDR3 sequence: CASSYGTLNQPQHF. CDR3 sequence (DNA): TGTGCCAGCAGCTACGGGACATTAAATCAGCCCCAGCATTTT.

Comment on this clonotype: Because the CDR3 is missing its conserved closing phenylalanine or tryptophan, this is likely a read error. The rearrangement uses TRBV28 and TRBJ1-1; D is uncertain. This CDR3 has 12 residues. The V gene's germline CDR1 is MDHEN and CDR2 SYDVKM. Trimming cost V 6 bases and J 2 bases, with 7 bases left between them. CDR3 DNA sequence: TGTGCCAGCAGCGTAAGTAACACTGAAGCTTTCTCT. Its translation is CASSVSNTEAFS.

The chain joins TRBV19 to TRBJ2-3; 12 positions agree with TRBD2. This CDR3 is built from 15 residues. The germline V gene encodes CDR1 LNHDA and CDR2 SQIVND (reference sequence). V was pared by 6 bases and J by 1 base, with 2 bases of the junction left unmatched. Here the CDR3 reads CASRRTSGGTDTQYF. For the CDR3, the DNA is TGTGCCAGTAGAAGGACTAGCGGGGGCACAGATACGCAGTATTTT.

In regard to this clonotype: An end of the junction differs from the germline gene, which may be a read error. The chain is built from TRBV7-2 and TRBJ2-5; possibly TRBD2 for D (5 bases). CDR1 and CDR2 from the germline V gene are SGHTA and FQGNSA. The CDR3 runs 12 residues. The CDR3 sequence is CASCLAMEDQYF. DNA of the CDR3: TGTGCCAGCTGCTTAGCGATGGAGGACCAGTACTTC.

This clonotype appeared many times. V gene TRBV24-1 combines with J gene TRBJ2-1; 7 bases line up with TRBD2. The ends lost 5 bases at V and 7 bases at J; junction bases unmatched: 22. The CDR3 sequence is 19 residues long. CDR1 KGHDR and CDR2 SFDVKD come from the germline V gene. As DNA, the CDR3 is TGTGCCACCAGTGCTCCTAGCGGTACAATTGGGGATTTGTGGAATGAGCAGTTCTTC. This gives the protein CATSAPSGTIGDLWNEQFF.

The chain links TRBV18 to TRBJ2-5; no reliable D call. The V gene's germline CDR1 is KGHSH and CDR2 LQKENI. This CDR3 region has 15 residues. The V end lost 5 bases, the J end lost 0 bases, and 13 bases lay between the germline ends. The CDR3 spells CASSTVLTNQETQYF. The DNA for the CDR3 is TGTGCCAGCTCAACCGTACTGACCAACCAAGAGACCCAGTACTTC.

In regard to this clonotype: Germline is not matched at one junction end, which may reflect a read error. The chain joins TRBV20-1 to TRBJ1-6, with D possibly matching TRBD1 (6 bases). The germline gives CDR1 DFQATT, CDR2 SNEGSKA (reference sequence). The CDR3 is made up of 13 amino acids. The CDR3 coding sequence is TGCAGTGCTAGGGGGGGCTGGGGTTCACCCCTCAACTTT. Protein: CSARGGWGSPLNF.

This clonotype was seen only a few times. This chain connects TRBV6-5 to TRBJ1-1; TRBD1 aligns across 8 bases. CDR1 is MNHEY, CDR2 SVGAGI, per germline. V dropped 10 bases and J dropped 5; count of bases not matched to a gene: 12. The CDR3 covers 14 residues. Written as DNA, the CDR3 is TGTGCCATCACCCCGACAGGGGTTGAGACTGAAGCTTTCTTT. Amino acid sequence: CAITPTGVETEAFF.

The rearrangement uses TRBV10-1 and TRBJ1-1; 8 bases match TRBD1. Germline loops: CDR1 WNHNN, CDR2 SYGVQD (reference sequence). The CDR3 has 14 amino acids. The junction had 8 bases not matched to a gene; V was cut back by 3 bases and J by 8 bases. CDR3 protein: CASSEGRGLGEAFF. CDR3 bases: TGCGCCAGCAGTGAAGGCAGGGGGCTCGGCGAAGCTTTCTTT.

V and J are TRBV28 and TRBJ2-2; the match to TRBD1 covers 7 bases. V shed 0 bases, J shed 6 bases, and the junction held 7 bases outside the gene matches. Germline values: CDR1 MDHEN, CDR2 SYDVKM. There are 16 residues in the CDR3. The DNA of the CDR3 is TGTGCCAGCAGTTTATGGGGACAGCGGCTTGCCGGGGAGCTGTTTTTT. This codes for CASSLWGQRLAGELFF.

This clonotype was observed many times. V and J are TRBV20-1 and TRBJ1-2; TRBD1 agrees at 7 bases. CDR1 DFQATT and CDR2 SNEGSKA come from the germline V gene (reference sequence). V gave up 6 bases and J gave up 4 bases; unmatched junction bases: 5. The CDR3 is 12 residues long. The CDR3 is CSATPGGYGYTF. DNA for the CDR3: TGCAGTGCGACCCCAGGGGGCTATGGCTACACCTTC.

This clonotype was seen at least ten times. This chain links TRBV25-1 with TRBJ1-5; D gene ambiguous. CDR1 is MGHDK, CDR2 SYGVNS, per germline. V was cut by 3 bases and J by 10 bases, with 7 bases left in between. The CDR3 is made up of 11 amino acids. In DNA, the CDR3 is TGTGCCAGCAGTGATTTAGGACCCCAGCATTTT. Its protein product is CASSDLGPQHF.

As to this clonotype: A much larger clone sits a single nucleotide away, making a read error possible. The CDR3 DNA reads TGCGCCAGCAGCCAAGATGCGGGACATATATTTACAGATACGCAGTATTTT. Its translation is CASSQDAGHIFTDTQYF. The chain has TRBV4-3 and TRBJ1-5, with D perhaps assigned TRBD1 or TRBD2 (6 bases each). The end of the DNA is better explained by TRBJ2-3, so the J call may be wrong. The CDR3 consists of 17 residues. Germline V gene data show CDR1 as LGHNA and CDR2 as YSLEER.

V is TRBV7-2 and J is TRBJ2-1; 12 bases are shared with TRBD2. The CDR3 consists of 18 residues. Germline lookup yields CDR1 SGHTA and CDR2 FQGNSA. Trimming at V came to 4 bases and at J to 6 bases, leaving 13 bases not matched to a gene. The CDR3 DNA reads TGTGCCAGCAGCTCTGTAAGTGCTAGCGGGGGGGCCATCAATGAGCAGTTCTTC. Amino acids: CASSSVSASGGAINEQFF.

A few counts support this clonotype. This chain joins TRBV12-3 or TRBV12-4 and TRBJ2-5; unclear D gene. There are 12 residues in the CDR3. V lost 5 bases, J lost 5 bases, and 9 bases lay in between. CDR3 bases: TGTGCCAGCAGTCCCCACCCGGAGACCCAGTACTTC. Translation: CASSPHPETQYF.